The T cell receptor (beta chain) under discussion was sequenced for a study of T cells in Graves' hyperthyroidism and ophthalmopathy. There are a few counts of this clonotype. V was clipped by 5 bases and J by 6 bases, with 33 bases between them. The CDR3 length is 20 residues. CDR1 SGHAT and CDR2 FQNNGV come from the germline V gene. The source material, RNA transcripts, was used to amplify TCR beta CDR3 regions. TCR CDR3 underwent first-round RT-PCR with the HTBI primer set. TCRdb recomputed calls from the multiplex PCR reads with MiXCR, one row per CDR3 protein. The profile shows about 640,000 distinct CDR3 sequences, around 20% of them singletons.

This clonotype originated in a man aged 25 to 40 with Graves' ophthalmopathy. The material sequenced was blood. The chain carries TRBV11-2 and TRBJ2-3; D is perhaps TRBD2 (10 bases). Written as DNA, the CDR3 is TGTGCCAGCAGCATCGCTGACAGGGGGAGGGCTAGCGGGAGATGGGATACGCAGTATTTT. It yields the protein CASSIADRGRASGRWDTQYF.